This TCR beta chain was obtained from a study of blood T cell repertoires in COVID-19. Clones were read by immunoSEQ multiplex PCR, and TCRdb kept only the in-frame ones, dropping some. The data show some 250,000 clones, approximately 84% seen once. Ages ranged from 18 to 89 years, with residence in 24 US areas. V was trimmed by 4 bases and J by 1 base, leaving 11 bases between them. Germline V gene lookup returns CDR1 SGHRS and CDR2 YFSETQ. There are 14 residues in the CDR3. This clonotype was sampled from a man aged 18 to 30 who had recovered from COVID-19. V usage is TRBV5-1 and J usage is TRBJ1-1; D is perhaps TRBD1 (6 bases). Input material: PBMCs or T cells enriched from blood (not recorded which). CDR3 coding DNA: TGCGCCAGCAGCCAGACACAGGGGAACACTGAAGCTTTCTTT. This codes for CASSQTQGNTEAFF.